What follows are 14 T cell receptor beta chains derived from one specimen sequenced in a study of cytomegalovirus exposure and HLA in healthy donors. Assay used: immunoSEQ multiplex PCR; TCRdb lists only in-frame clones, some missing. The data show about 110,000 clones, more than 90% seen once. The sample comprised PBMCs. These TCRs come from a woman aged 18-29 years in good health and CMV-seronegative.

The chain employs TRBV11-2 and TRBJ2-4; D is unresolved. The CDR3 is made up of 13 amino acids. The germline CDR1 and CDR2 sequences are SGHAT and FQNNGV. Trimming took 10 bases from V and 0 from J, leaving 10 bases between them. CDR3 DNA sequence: TGTGCCACAAACCTACTAGCCAAAAACATTCAGTACTTC. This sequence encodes CATNLLAKNIQYF.

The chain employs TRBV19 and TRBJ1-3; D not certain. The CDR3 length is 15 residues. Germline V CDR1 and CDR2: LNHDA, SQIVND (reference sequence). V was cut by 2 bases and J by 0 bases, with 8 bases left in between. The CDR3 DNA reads TGTGCCAGTAGTATACAGGTGAACTCTGGAAACACCATATATTTT. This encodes CASSIQVNSGNTIYF.

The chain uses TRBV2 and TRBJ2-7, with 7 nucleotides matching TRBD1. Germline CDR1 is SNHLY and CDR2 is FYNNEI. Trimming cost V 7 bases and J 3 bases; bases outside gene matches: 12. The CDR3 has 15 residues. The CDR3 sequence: CASISSDRALYEQYF. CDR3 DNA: TGTGCCAGCATCTCCTCCGACAGGGCTCTCTACGAGCAGTACTTC. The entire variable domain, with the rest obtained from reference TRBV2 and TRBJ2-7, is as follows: EPEVTQTPSHQVTQMGQEVILRCVPISNHLYFYWYRQILGQKVEFLVSFYNNEISEKSEIFDDQFSVERPDGSNFTLKIRSTKLEDSAMYFCASISSDRALYEQYFGPGTRLTVT.

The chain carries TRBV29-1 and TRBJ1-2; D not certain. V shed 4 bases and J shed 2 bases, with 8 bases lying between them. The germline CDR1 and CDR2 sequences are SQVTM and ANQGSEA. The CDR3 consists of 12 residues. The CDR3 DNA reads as TGCAGCGTTGGAGCAGGCAACTATGGCTACACCTTC. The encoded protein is CSVGAGNYGYTF.

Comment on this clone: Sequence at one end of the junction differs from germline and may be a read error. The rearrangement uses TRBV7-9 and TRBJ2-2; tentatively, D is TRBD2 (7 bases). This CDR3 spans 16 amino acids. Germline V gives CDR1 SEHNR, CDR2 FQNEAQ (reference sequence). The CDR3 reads CASSLGQAGDTRELFF. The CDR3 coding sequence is TGTGCCAGCAGCTTAGGACAGGCGGGGGACACCCGGGAGCTGTTTTTT.

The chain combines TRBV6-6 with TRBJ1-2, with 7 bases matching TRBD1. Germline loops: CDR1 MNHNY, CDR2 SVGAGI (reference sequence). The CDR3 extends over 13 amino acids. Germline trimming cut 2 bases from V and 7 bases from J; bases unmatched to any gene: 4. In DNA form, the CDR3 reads TGTGCCAGCAGTTACACAGGGGAAGGTGGCTACACCTTC. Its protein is CASSYTGEGGYTF.

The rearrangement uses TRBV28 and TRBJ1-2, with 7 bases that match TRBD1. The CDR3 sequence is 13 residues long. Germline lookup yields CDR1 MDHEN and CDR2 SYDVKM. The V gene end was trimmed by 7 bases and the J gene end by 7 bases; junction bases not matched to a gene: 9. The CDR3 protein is CASTATGEFGYTF. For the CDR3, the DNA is TGTGCCAGCACCGCTACAGGGGAGTTTGGCTACACCTTC.

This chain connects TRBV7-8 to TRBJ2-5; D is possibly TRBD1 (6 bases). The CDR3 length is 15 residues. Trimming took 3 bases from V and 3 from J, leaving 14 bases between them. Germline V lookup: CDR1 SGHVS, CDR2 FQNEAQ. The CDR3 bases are TGTGCCAGCAGCTTCCCCGGGACATTCGAAGAGACCCAGTACTTC. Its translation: CASSFPGTFEETQYF.

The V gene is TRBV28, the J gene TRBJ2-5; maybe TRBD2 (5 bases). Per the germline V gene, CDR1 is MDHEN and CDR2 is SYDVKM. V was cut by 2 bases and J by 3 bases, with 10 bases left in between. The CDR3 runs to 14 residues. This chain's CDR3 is CASSLPDGEETQYF. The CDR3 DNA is TGTGCCAGCAGTTTACCTGACGGGGAAGAGACCCAGTACTTC.

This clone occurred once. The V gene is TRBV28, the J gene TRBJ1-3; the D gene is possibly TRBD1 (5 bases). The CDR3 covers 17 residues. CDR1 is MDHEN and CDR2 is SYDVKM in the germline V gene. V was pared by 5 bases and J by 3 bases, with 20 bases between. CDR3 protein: CASSPNPPMTVGNTIYF. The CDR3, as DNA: TGTGCCAGCAGTCCTAACCCCCCGATGACAGTTGGAAACACCATATATTTT.

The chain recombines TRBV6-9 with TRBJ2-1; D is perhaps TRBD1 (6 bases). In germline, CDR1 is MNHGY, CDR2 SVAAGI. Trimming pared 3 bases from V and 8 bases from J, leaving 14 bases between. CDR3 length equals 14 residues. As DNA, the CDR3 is TGTGCCAGCAGTTACTCGACCAGGGGTTATGAGCAGTTCTTC. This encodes CASSYSTRGYEQFF.

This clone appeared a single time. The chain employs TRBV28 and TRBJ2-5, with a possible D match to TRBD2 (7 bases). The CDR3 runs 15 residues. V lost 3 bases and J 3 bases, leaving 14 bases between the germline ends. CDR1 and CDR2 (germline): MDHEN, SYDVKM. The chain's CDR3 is CASSLGGGGKETQYF. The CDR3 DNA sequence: TGTGCCAGCAGTTTGGGGGGGGGCGGAAAAGAGACCCAGTACTTC. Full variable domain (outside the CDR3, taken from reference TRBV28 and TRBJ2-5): DVKVTQSSRYLVKRTGEKVFLECVQDMDHENMFWYRQDPGLGLRLIYFSYDVKMKEKGDIPEGYSVSREKKERFSLILESASTNQTSMYLCASSLGGGGKETQYFGPGTRLLVL.

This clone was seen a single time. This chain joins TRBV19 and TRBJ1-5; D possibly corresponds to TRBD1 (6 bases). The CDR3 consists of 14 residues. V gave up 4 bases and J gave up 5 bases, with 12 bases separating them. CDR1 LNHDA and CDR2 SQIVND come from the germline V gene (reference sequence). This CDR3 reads CASSTDRTHQPQHF. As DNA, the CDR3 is TGTGCCAGTAGTACGGACAGAACCCATCAGCCCCAGCATTTT.

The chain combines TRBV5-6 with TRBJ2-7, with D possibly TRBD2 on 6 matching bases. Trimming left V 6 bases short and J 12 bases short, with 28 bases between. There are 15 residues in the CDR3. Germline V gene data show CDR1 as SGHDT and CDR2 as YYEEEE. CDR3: CASNWRAERKVVRYF. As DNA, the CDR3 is TGTGCCAGCAACTGGAGGGCAGAGCGCAAGGTTGTTCGGTACTTC.